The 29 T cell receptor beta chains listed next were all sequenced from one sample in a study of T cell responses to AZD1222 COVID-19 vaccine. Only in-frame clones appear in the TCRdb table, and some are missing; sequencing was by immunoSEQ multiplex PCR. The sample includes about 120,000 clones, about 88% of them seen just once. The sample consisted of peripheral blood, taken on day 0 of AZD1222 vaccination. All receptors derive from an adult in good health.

In nucleotides, the CDR3 is TGCGCCAGCAGCTTGGGCGGGACGGCCAACACCGGGGAGCTGTTTTTT. Its translation: CASSLGGTANTGELFF. The chain joins TRBV5-1 to TRBJ2-2; D is perhaps TRBD2 (6 bases). The germline gives CDR1 SGHRS, CDR2 YFSETQ. Trimming removed 0 bases from V and 2 bases from J, with 11 bases in between. The CDR3 consists of 16 residues. The full variable domain, rest sourced from reference TRBV5-1 and TRBJ2-2, is KAGVTQTPRYLIKTRGQQVTLSCSPISGHRSVSWYQQTPGQGLQFLFEYFSETQRNKGNFPGRFSGRQFSNSRSEMNVSTLELGDSALYLCASSLGGTANTGELFFGEGSRLTVL.

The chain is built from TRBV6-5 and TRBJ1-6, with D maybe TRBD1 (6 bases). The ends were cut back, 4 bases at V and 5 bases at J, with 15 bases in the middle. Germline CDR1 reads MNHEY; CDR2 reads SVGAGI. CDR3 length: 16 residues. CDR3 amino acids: CASSSTGGGNNSPLHF. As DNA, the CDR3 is TGTGCCAGCAGTTCAACTGGCGGGGGCAATAATTCACCCCTCCACTTT.

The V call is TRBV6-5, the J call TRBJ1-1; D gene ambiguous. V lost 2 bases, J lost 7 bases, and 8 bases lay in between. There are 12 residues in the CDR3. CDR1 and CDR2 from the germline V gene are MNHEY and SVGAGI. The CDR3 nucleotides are TGTGCCAGCAGTTACGTTGGAGATGAAGCTTTCTTT. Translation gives CASSYVGDEAFF.

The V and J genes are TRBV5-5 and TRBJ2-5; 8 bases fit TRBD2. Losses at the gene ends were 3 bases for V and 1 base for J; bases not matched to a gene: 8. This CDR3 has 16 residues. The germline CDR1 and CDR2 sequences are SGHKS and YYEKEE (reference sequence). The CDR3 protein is CASSWKISGVQETQYF. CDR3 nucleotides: TGTGCCAGCAGCTGGAAAATTAGCGGGGTCCAAGAGACCCAGTACTTC.

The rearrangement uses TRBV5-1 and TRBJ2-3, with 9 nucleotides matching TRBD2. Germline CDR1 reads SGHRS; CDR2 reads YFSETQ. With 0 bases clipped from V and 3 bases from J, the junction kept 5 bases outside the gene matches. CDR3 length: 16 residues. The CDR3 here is CASSLGAGGGTDTQYF. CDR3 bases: TGCGCCAGCAGCTTGGGAGCGGGGGGCGGTACAGATACGCAGTATTTT.

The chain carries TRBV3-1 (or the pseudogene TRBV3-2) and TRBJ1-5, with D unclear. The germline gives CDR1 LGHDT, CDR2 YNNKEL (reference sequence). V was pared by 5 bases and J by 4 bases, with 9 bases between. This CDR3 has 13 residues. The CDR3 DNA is TGTGCCAGCAGCAGGACGCTAAATCAGCCCCAGCATTTT. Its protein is CASSRTLNQPQHF.

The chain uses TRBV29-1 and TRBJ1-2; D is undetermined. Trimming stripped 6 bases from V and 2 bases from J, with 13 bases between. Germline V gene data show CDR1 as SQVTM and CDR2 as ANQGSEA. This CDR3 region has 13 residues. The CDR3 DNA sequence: TGCAGCGTGGCGGCGAATGGGAACTATGGCTACACCTTC. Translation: CSVAANGNYGYTF.

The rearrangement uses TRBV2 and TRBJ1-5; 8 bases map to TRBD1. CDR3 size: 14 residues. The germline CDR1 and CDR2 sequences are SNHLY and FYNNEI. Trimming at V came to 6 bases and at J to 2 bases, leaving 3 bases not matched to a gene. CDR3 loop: CASSSDRGNQPQHF. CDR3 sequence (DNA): TGTGCCAGCAGCTCGGACAGGGGCAATCAGCCCCAGCATTTT.

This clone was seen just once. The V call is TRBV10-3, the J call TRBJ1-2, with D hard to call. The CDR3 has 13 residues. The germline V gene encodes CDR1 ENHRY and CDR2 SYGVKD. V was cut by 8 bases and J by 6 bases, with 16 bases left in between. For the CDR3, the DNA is TGTGCCATCGTGGGGTCGAGCCCCCATGGCTACACCTTC. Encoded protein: CAIVGSSPHGYTF.

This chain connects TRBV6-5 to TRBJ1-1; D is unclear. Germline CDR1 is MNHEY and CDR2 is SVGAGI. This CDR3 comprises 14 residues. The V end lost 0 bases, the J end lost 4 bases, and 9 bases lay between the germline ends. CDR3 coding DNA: TGTGCCAGCAGTTACTCACCCGGGATCACTGAAGCTTTCTTT. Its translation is CASSYSPGITEAFF.

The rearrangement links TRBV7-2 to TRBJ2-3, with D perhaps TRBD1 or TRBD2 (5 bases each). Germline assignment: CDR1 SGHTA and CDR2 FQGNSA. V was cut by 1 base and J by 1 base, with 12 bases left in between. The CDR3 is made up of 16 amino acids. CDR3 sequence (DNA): TGTGCCAGCAGCTTAGGTGCGGTGGGGGGCACAGATACGCAGTATTTT. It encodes CASSLGAVGGTDTQYF.

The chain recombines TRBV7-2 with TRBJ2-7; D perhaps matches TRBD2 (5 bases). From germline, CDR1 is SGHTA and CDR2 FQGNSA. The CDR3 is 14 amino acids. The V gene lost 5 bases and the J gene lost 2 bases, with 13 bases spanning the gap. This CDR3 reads CASSLDWTTYEQYF. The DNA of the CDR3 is TGTGCCAGCAGCCTGGACTGGACCACCTACGAGCAGTACTTC. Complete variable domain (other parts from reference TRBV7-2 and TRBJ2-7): GAGVSQSPSNKVTEKGKDVELRCDPISGHTALYWYRQSLGQGLEFLIYFQGNSAPDKSGLPSDRFSAERTGGSVSTLTIQRTQQEDSAVYLCASSLDWTTYEQYFGPGTRLTVT.

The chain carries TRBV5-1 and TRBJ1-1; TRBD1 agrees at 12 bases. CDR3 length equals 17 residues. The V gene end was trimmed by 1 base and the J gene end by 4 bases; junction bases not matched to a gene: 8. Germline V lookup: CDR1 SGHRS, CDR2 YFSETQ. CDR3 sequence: CASSLLGTGGAGTEAFF. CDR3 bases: TGCGCCAGCAGCTTGCTTGGGACAGGGGGCGCTGGCACTGAAGCTTTCTTT.

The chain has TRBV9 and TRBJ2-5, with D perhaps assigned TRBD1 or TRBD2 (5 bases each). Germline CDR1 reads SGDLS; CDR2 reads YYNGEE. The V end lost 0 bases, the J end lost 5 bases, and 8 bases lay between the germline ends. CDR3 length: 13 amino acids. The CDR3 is CASSVDGTETQYF. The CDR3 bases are TGTGCCAGCAGCGTAGATGGGACGGAGACCCAGTACTTC.

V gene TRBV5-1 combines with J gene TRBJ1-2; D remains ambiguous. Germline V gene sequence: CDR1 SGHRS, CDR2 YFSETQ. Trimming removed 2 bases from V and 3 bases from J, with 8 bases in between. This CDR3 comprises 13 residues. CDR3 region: CASSFQKDYGYTF. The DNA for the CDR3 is TGCGCCAGCAGCTTCCAGAAGGACTATGGCTACACCTTC.

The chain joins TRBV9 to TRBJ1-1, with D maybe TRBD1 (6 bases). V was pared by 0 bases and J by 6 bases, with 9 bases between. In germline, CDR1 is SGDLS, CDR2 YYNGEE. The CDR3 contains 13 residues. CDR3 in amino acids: CASSVVGGSEAFF. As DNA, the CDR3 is TGTGCCAGCAGCGTAGTAGGGGGGTCTGAAGCTTTCTTT.

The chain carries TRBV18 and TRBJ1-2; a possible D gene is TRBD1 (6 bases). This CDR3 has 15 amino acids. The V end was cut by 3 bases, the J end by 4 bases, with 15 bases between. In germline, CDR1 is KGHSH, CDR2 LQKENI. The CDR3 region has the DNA TGTGCCAGCTCACCGCCGACCCAGGGGTTCTATGGCTACACCTTC. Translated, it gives CASSPPTQGFYGYTF.

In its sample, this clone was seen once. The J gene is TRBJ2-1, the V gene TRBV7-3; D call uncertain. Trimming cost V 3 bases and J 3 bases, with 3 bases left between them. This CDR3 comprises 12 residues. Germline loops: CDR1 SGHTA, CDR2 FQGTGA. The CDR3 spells CASSLDYNEQFF. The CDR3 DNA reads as TGTGCCAGCAGCTTGGACTACAATGAGCAGTTCTTC.

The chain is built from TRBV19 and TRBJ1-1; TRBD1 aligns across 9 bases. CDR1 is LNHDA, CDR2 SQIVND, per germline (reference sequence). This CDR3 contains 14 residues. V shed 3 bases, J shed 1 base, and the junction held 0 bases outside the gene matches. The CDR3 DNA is TGTGCCAGTAGTATGACAGGGGGGAACACTGAAGCTTTCTTT. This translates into CASSMTGGNTEAFF.

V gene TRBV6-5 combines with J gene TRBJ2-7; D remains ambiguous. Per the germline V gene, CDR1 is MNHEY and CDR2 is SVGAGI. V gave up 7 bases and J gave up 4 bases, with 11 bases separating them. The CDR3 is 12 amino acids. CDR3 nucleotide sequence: TGTGCCAGCAAGACGGGCTCGTACGAGCAGTACTTC. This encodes CASKTGSYEQYF.

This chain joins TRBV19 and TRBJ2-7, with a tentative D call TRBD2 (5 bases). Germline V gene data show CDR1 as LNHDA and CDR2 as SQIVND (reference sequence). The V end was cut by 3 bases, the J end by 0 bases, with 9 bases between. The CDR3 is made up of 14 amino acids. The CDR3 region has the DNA TGTGCCAGTAGTATGCAAGCGGACTCCTACGAGCAGTACTTC. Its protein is CASSMQADSYEQYF.

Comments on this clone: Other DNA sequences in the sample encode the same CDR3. The CDR3 nucleotides are TGTGCCAGCAGTTACCCCCCAGGGGAGACCCAGTACTTC. Translated: CASSYPPGETQYF. This chain uses TRBV12-3 or TRBV12-4 with TRBJ2-5; tentative D call: TRBD1 (5 bases). The length of the CDR3 is 13 residues. V lost 4 bases, J lost 5 bases, and 11 bases lay in between.

CDR3: CAISVGVRTGDTYEQYF. The CDR3 region has the DNA TGTGCCATCAGCGTCGGTGTCCGGACAGGCGACACCTACGAGCAGTACTTC. The genes are TRBV10-3 and TRBJ2-7, with 7 nucleotides matching TRBD1. The J segment lost 2 bases and the V segment lost 6 bases, leaving 16 bases of the junction unmatched. Germline CDR1 ENHRY, CDR2 SYGVKD. The CDR3 contains 17 residues.

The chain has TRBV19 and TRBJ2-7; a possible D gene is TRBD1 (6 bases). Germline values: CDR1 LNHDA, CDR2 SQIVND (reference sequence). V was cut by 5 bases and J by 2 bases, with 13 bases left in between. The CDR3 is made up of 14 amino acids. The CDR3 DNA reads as TGTGCCAGTAGTCTCCGACAGGATGCCTACGAGCAGTACTTC. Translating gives CASSLRQDAYEQYF.

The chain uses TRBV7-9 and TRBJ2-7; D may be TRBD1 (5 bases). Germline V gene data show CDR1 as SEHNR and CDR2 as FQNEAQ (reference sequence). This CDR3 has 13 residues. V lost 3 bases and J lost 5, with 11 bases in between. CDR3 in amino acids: CASSFQGFHEQYF. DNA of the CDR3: TGTGCCAGCAGCTTTCAGGGTTTCCACGAGCAGTACTTC. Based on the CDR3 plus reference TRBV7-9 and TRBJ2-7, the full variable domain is DTGVSQNPRHKITKRGQNVTFRCDPISEHNRLYWYRQTLGQGPEFLTYFQNEAQLEKSRLLSDRFSAERPKGSFSTLEIQRTEQGDSAMYLCASSFQGFHEQYFGPGTRLTVT.

The CDR3 DNA sequence: TGTGCCAGCAGTTTTAAACAGGGAGGGACTGGCTACACCTTC. Its protein product is CASSFKQGGTGYTF. This chain connects TRBV27 to TRBJ1-2; weak D call: TRBD1 (6 bases). V lost 3 bases and J lost 7, with 15 bases in between. CDR3 length: 14 amino acids. The germline CDR1 and CDR2 sequences are MNHEY and SMNVEV (reference sequence).

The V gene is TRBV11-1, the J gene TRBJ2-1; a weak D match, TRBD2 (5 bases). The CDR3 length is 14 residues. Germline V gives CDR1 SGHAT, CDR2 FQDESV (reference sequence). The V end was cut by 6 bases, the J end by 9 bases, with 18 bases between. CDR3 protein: CASSAVGVSPEQFF. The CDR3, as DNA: TGTGCCAGCAGTGCCGTCGGGGTGAGTCCTGAGCAGTTCTTC.

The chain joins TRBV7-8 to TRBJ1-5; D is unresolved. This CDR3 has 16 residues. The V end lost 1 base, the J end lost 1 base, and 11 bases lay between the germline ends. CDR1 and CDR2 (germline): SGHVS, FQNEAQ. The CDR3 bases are TGTGCCAGCAGCTTAGTCCGCGGGAGGAGCAATCAGCCCCAGCATTTT. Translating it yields CASSLVRGRSNQPQHF. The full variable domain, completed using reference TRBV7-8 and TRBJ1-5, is GAGVSQSPRYKVAKRGQDVALRCDPISGHVSLFWYQQALGQGPEFLTYFQNEAQLDKSGLPSDRFFAERPEGSVSTLKIQRTQQEDSAVYLCASSLVRGRSNQPQHFGDGTRLSIL.

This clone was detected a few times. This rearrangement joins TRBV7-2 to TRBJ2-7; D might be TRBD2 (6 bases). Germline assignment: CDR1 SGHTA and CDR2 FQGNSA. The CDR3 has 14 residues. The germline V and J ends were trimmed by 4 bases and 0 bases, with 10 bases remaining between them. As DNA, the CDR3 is TGTGCCAGCAGCTGGGGTAGCGGCTCCTACGAGCAGTACTTC. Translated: CASSWGSGSYEQYF.